This T cell receptor beta chain was captured by sequencing in a study of OX40 agonist ivuxolimab in advanced cancers. The overall study: Eligibility admitted prior anti-PD-1, anti-PD-L1 or anti-CTLA-4 therapy; about 40% had some. Partial responses were achieved by three patients, one with hepatocellular carcinoma and two with cutaneous melanoma.

This clone was counted once. Its cognate antigen is unknown. Sequencing used immunoSEQ multiplex PCR; TCRdb keeps in-frame clones, though not all of them. The top ten clones hold 3% to 4% of a sample with 60,000 or so clones, around 78% of them seen once. Germline CDR1 reads MNHNS; CDR2 reads SASEGT. The V segment lost 2 bases and the J segment 7 bases; nucleotides outside the gene matches: 7. This CDR3 region has 15 residues. Study-level points and caveats: No determination was made of the antigen specificity of the expanded peripheral T cells. On average, CD8+ T cells had more expanded clones than CD4+.

The chain has TRBV6-1 and TRBJ1-4; TRBD1 matches 7 bases. Here the sequenced sample was CD4+ or CD8+ T cells sorted from blood, taken in a trial of the OX40 agonist ivuxolimab. This TCR came from an adult with an advanced solid tumor such as melanoma, head and neck, liver or kidney cancer. The CDR3 protein is CASSELTGRSEKLFF. The CDR3 region has the DNA TGTGCCAGCAGTGAATTGACAGGGAGGTCTGAAAAACTGTTTTTT.